These T cell receptor beta chains were read from a single sample in a study of blood T cells in healthy people across ages. TCRdb reprocessed the 5' RACE reads via MiXCR and lists one record per CDR3 protein. The sample records about 670,000 distinct CDR3 sequences, under 65% being singletons. The specimen sequenced was blood. Source of these receptors: a woman older than 75 in good health. Each CDR3 is given with its conserved first and last residue. A D gene is named only where the DNA matches it firmly. Clone size is given for some rows only: seen once, a few or many times, or a class if the clone is expanded.

cdr3_length	v_call	d_call	j_call	clone_size	cdr3_nt	cdr3_aa
15	TRBV7-2	TRBD1	TRBJ2-1	many	TGTGCCAGCACCCCGGAGGGACAGGGTTACAATGAGCAGTTCTTC	CASTPEGQGYNEQFF
11	TRBV29-1	.	TRBJ2-1	many	TGCAGCGTTGGATGGGTCGATGAGCAGTTCTTC	CSVGWVDEQFF
15	TRBV25-1	.	TRBJ1-1	.	TGTGCCAGCAGTGGCGCTGACAGGCTGAACACTGAAGCTTTCTTT	CASSGADRLNTEAFF
17	TRBV6-1	TRBD2	TRBJ2-7	.	TGTGCCAGCAAAATGGATCTAGCGGGAGGAGGTGGGTACGAGCAGTACTTC	CASKMDLAGGGGYEQYF
18	TRBV29-1	TRBD2	TRBJ2-1	many	TGCAGCGTAAAAAAGCGACTAGCCCAATTGAGCTCCTACAATGAGCAGTTCTTC	CSVKKRLAQLSSYNEQFF
12	TRBV30	.	TRBJ1-5	.	TGTGCCTGGGCGAGAGGCCCGGGGCCCCAGCATTTT	CAWARGPGPQHF
17	TRBV9	TRBD2	TRBJ2-3	few	TGTGCCAGCAGCGAGGGGACTAGCGGGAGGCTGGAAGATACGCAGTATTTT	CASSEGTSGRLEDTQYF
12	TRBV2	.	TRBJ2-4	many	TGTGCCAGCACTTATAGATCTAACATTCAGTACTTC	CASTYRSNIQYF
16	TRBV4-2	TRBD2	TRBJ2-3	.	TGTGCCAGCAGCCAACCTACTAGCGGGAGTGGAGATACGCAGTATTTT	CASSQPTSGSGDTQYF
14	TRBV7-8	.	TRBJ2-7	.	TGTGCCAGCAGCTTTAGCGGACAGACCTACGAGCAGTACTTC	CASSFSGQTYEQYF
15	TRBV20-1	.	TRBJ2-3	.	TGCAGTGCTAGAGTGGGGGGCACAAGCACAGATACGCAGTATTTT	CSARVGGTSTDTQYF
16	TRBV5-4	.	TRBJ2-1	many	TGTGCCAGCAGCCAGATTGGAGGGGGCGTCTACAATGAGCAGTTCTTC	CASSQIGGGVYNEQFF
13	TRBV7-7	TRBD2	TRBJ2-1	.	TGTGCTAGCAGCTTTGTCGGGGGGAGCGAGCAGTTCTTC	CASSFVGGSEQFF
14	TRBV12-3/TRBV12-4	.	TRBJ1-1	.	TGTGCCAGCAACCGCGATGGGGGTGGTCCTGAAGCTTTCTTT	CASNRDGGGPEAFF
14	TRBV29-1	.	TRBJ1-1	.	TGCAGCGGGGGGAGAAACCTGGGGGACACTGAAGCTTTCTTT	CSGGRNLGDTEAFF
12	TRBV29-1	.	TRBJ2-3	many	TGCAGCGTTGAGGTATTTACAGATACGCAGTATTTT	CSVEVFTDTQYF
14	TRBV11-2	.	TRBJ2-5	.	TGTGCCAGCAGCTTCGGTATCTACCAAGAGACCCAGTACTTC	CASSFGIYQETQYF
16	TRBV12-3/TRBV12-4	.	TRBJ2-4	many	TGTGCCAGCAGTTTAAGTAGGACAACCGTAACAAACATTCAGTACTTC	CASSLSRTTVTNIQYF
14	TRBV5-6	.	TRBJ2-5	many	TGTGCCAGCAGCCATTGGACATTCCAAGAGACCCAGTACTTC	CASSHWTFQETQYF
13	TRBV27	.	TRBJ2-4	.	TGTGCCAGCAGTCCTAGGAAGGCGTGGGAGCAGTACTTC	CASSPRKAWEQYF
13	TRBV12-3/TRBV12-4	.	TRBJ1-5	.	TGTGCCAGCAGACCATCTCTCAATCAGCCCCAGCATTTT	CASRPSLNQPQHF
12	TRBV2	.	TRBJ1-2	.	TGTGCCAGCATAGGGCAGAACTATGGCTACACCTTC	CASIGQNYGYTF
15	TRBV14	.	TRBJ1-1	.	TGTGCCAGCAGCCAAGATATGGGAATGAACACTGAAGCTTTCTTT	CASSQDMGMNTEAFF
16	TRBV28	.	TRBJ2-1	many	TGTGCCAGCAGTCACCAGAGACGCAGCTCCTACAATGAGCAGTTCTTC	CASSHQRRSSYNEQFF
15	TRBV10-3	TRBD2	TRBJ2-5	.	TGTGCCATCAGTCACCCGACTAGCGGGAATCGGACCCAGTACTTC	CAISHPTSGNRTQYF
15	TRBV3-1	.	TRBJ2-1	.	TGTGCCAGCAGCCCAAGGGACCCTAGATACAATGAGCAGTTCTTC	CASSPRDPRYNEQFF
14	TRBV7-2	.	TRBJ2-4	.	TGTGCCAGCAGCTTGTCTCAGGGGCCATCCGGGCAGTACTTC	CASSLSQGPSGQYF
15	TRBV6-6	TRBD1	TRBJ1-5	.	TGTGCCAGCAGGGACAGGGGGACCGGTGATCAGCCCCAGCATTTT	CASRDRGTGDQPQHF
16	TRBV7-8	.	TRBJ2-1	.	TGTGCCAGCAGCTTATCAGGGGCCCGATTTTCCCGTGAGCAGTTCTTC	CASSLSGARFSREQFF
16	TRBV7-2	TRBD1	TRBJ1-4	.	TGTGCCAGCAGCTCTCAGGGGGCTAGGCCTAATGAAAAACTGTTTTTT	CASSSQGARPNEKLFF
13	TRBV20-1	TRBD1	TRBJ1-2	few	TGCAGCCGACCCGACAGGGGTTCCTCCGGCTACACCTTC	CSRPDRGSSGYTF
14	TRBV14	.	TRBJ2-1	many	TGTGCCAGCAGCCAGGTAGGAGGGGGTACGGAGCAGTTCTTC	CASSQVGGGTEQFF
15	TRBV2	TRBD1	TRBJ2-6	many	TGTGCCGGTGGGACAGAAAGCTCTGGGGCCAACGTCCTGACTTTC	CAGGTESSGANVLTF
15	TRBV2	.	TRBJ2-1	.	TGTGCCAGCAGTGCGATACAGACCCCCTACAATGAGCAGTTCTTC	CASSAIQTPYNEQFF
15	TRBV7-9	TRBD2	TRBJ2-1	many	TGTGCCAGCAGCTCTCGCGGGAGTCGGTACAATGAGCAGTTCTTC	CASSSRGSRYNEQFF
14	TRBV12-3/TRBV12-4	.	TRBJ2-1	many	TGTGCCAGCTGCCGGGCTAGCTCCAACAATGAGCAGTTCTTC	CASCRASSNNEQFF
17	TRBV12-3/TRBV12-4	.	TRBJ2-5	many	TGTGCCAGCAGCACCCGCTTGGCAGAAGCCCGGCAAGAGACCCAGTACTTC	CASSTRLAEARQETQYF
13	TRBV30	.	TRBJ1-2	.	TGTGCCTGGAGTGTGGAAGCCTTCTATGGCTACACCTTC	CAWSVEAFYGYTF